Listed below are T cell receptor beta chains from one sample, sequenced in a study of cytomegalovirus exposure and HLA in healthy donors. The repertoire was sequenced with immunoSEQ multiplex PCR; TCRdb's copy has only in-frame clones and lacks some. The sample has some 97,000 clones, approximately 82% seen once. The specimen was PBMCs. These receptors were taken from a woman under 30 in good health and CMV-seronegative. CDR3s include the opening cysteine and the closing phenylalanine or tryptophan. The order of the fields is D gene, J gene, clone size, V gene, CDR3 protein, CDR3 DNA. D genes are given only for firm matches. The size entry is marked missing in some rows and otherwise reads once, few, many or a size class.

d_call: TRBD1; j_call: TRBJ2-3; clone_size: NA; v_call: TRBV7-3; cdr3_aa: CASSFGTGPPDTQYF; cdr3_nt: TGTGCCAGCAGCTTCGGGACAGGTCCCCCAGATACGCAGTATTTT
d_call: TRBD1; j_call: TRBJ1-5; clone_size: NA; v_call: TRBV6-1; cdr3_aa: CASTITGESNQPQHF; cdr3_nt: TGTGCCAGCACCATCACAGGGGAGAGCAATCAGCCCCAGCATTTT
d_call: TRBD2; j_call: TRBJ2-1; clone_size: NA; v_call: TRBV4-2; cdr3_aa: CASSQVAGAYNEQFF; cdr3_nt: TGTGCCAGCAGCCAAGTAGCGGGAGCTTACAATGAGCAGTTCTTC
d_call: NA; j_call: TRBJ2-3; clone_size: NA; v_call: TRBV4-3; cdr3_aa: CASSHGGGGPRSDTQYF; cdr3_nt: TGCGCCAGCAGCCATGGGGGAGGGGGGCCCCGGTCAGATACGCAGTATTTT
d_call: NA; j_call: TRBJ1-2; clone_size: NA; v_call: TRBV11-2; cdr3_aa: CASSLAPAQVNYGYTF; cdr3_nt: TGTGCCAGCAGCTTAGCCCCGGCTCAGGTTAACTATGGCTACACCTTC
d_call: NA; j_call: TRBJ2-3; clone_size: NA; v_call: TRBV19; cdr3_aa: CASSIGGVRTDTQYF; cdr3_nt: TGTGCCAGTAGTATTGGCGGGGTGAGAACAGATACGCAGTATTTT
d_call: NA; j_call: TRBJ2-7; clone_size: NA; v_call: TRBV5-1; cdr3_aa: CASSLAWRQVPYEQYF; cdr3_nt: TGCGCCAGCAGCTTGGCCTGGCGACAGGTTCCCTACGAGCAGTACTTC
d_call: TRBD2; j_call: TRBJ2-7; clone_size: NA; v_call: TRBV11-3; cdr3_aa: CASSPGTGLATHYEQYF; cdr3_nt: TGTGCCAGCAGCCCAGGAACGGGACTAGCGACCCACTACGAGCAGTACTTC
d_call: NA; j_call: TRBJ2-3; clone_size: NA; v_call: TRBV6-5; cdr3_aa: CASSPQVTDTQYF; cdr3_nt: TGTGCCAGCAGCCCCCAGGTTACAGATACGCAGTATTTT
d_call: TRBD1; j_call: TRBJ1-2; clone_size: NA; v_call: TRBV28; cdr3_aa: CASSLSGRQGGGYTF; cdr3_nt: TGTGCCAGCAGTTTATCGGGGCGACAGGGTGGTGGCTACACCTTC
d_call: NA; j_call: TRBJ2-7; clone_size: NA; v_call: TRBV19; cdr3_aa: CASSIGLPGNSYEQYF; cdr3_nt: TGTGCCAGTAGTATAGGGCTACCCGGGAACTCCTACGAGCAGTACTTC
d_call: NA; j_call: TRBJ2-3; clone_size: NA; v_call: TRBV27; cdr3_aa: CASRTSQVLNTDTQYF; cdr3_nt: TGTGCCAGCAGGACTAGTCAAGTCCTCAACACAGATACGCAGTATTTT
d_call: NA; j_call: TRBJ2-1; clone_size: NA; v_call: TRBV4-1; cdr3_aa: CASSQGLRRGPNNEQFF; cdr3_nt: TGCGCCAGCAGCCAAGGGCTTCGCAGGGGTCCTAACAATGAGCAGTTCTTC
d_call: NA; j_call: TRBJ2-3; clone_size: NA; v_call: TRBV9; cdr3_aa: CASSGQSTDTQYF; cdr3_nt: TGTGCCAGCAGCGGGCAAAGCACAGATACGCAGTATTTT
d_call: TRBD1; j_call: TRBJ2-7; clone_size: NA; v_call: TRBV28; cdr3_aa: CASSLLALRDSISYEQYF; cdr3_nt: TGTGCCAGCAGCTTACTCGCCCTCCGGGACAGCATCTCCTACGAGCAGTACTTC
d_call: NA; j_call: TRBJ2-1; clone_size: NA; v_call: TRBV9; cdr3_aa: CASSVEGDSGEQFF; cdr3_nt: TGTGCCAGCAGCGTAGAAGGGGATAGCGGTGAGCAGTTCTTC
d_call: NA; j_call: TRBJ2-2; clone_size: NA; v_call: TRBV5-5; cdr3_aa: CASSLVSGTGELFF; cdr3_nt: TGTGCCAGCAGCTTGGTTTCGGGCACCGGGGAGCTGTTTTTT
d_call: TRBD1; j_call: TRBJ1-1; clone_size: NA; v_call: TRBV7-9; cdr3_aa: CASSTPPGGITEAFF; cdr3_nt: TGTGCCAGCAGCACGCCCCCAGGGGGCATCACTGAAGCTTTCTTT
d_call: NA; j_call: TRBJ1-6; clone_size: NA; v_call: TRBV2; cdr3_aa: CASSSEQNVRNSPLHF; cdr3_nt: TGTGCCAGCAGCTCGGAGCAGAACGTCCGGAATTCACCCCTCCACTTT
d_call: TRBD2; j_call: TRBJ2-1; clone_size: once; v_call: TRBV11-2; cdr3_aa: CASSYGLAGGENEQFF; cdr3_nt: TGTGCCAGCAGCTACGGACTAGCGGGAGGTGAGAATGAGCAGTTCTTC
d_call: TRBD1; j_call: TRBJ2-7; clone_size: once; v_call: TRBV27; cdr3_aa: CTSSFGTGGTEQYF; cdr3_nt: TGTACCAGCAGTTTCGGGACAGGGGGCACCGAGCAGTACTTC
d_call: TRBD1; j_call: TRBJ1-1; clone_size: few; v_call: TRBV5-4; cdr3_aa: CASSSRDRGSYTEAFF; cdr3_nt: TGTGCCAGCAGCTCCCGGGACAGGGGGTCGTACACTGAAGCTTTCTTT
d_call: TRBD2; j_call: TRBJ2-7; clone_size: NA; v_call: TRBV7-9; cdr3_aa: CSSSLLAASYEQYF; cdr3_nt: TGTTCCAGCAGCTTACTAGCGGCCTCCTACGAGCAGTACTTC
d_call: NA; j_call: TRBJ2-7; clone_size: NA; v_call: TRBV7-9; cdr3_aa: CASSLRGPGSSYEQYF; cdr3_nt: TGTGCCAGCAGCTTAAGAGGACCCGGGAGCTCCTACGAGCAGTACTTC
d_call: NA; j_call: TRBJ2-4; clone_size: NA; v_call: TRBV4-3; cdr3_aa: CASSQILGMDIQYF; cdr3_nt: TGCGCCAGCAGCCAGATACTAGGGATGGACATTCAGTACTTC
d_call: NA; j_call: TRBJ2-7; clone_size: NA; v_call: TRBV6-6; cdr3_aa: CASSYGTESYEQYF; cdr3_nt: TGTGCCAGCAGTTACGGTACAGAGTCCTACGAGCAGTACTTC
d_call: TRBD2; j_call: TRBJ2-3; clone_size: NA; v_call: TRBV6-4; cdr3_aa: CASSDEASGGTDTQYF; cdr3_nt: TGTGCCAGCAGTGACGAGGCTAGCGGGGGCACAGATACGCAGTATTTT
d_call: NA; j_call: TRBJ1-4; clone_size: NA; v_call: TRBV30; cdr3_aa: CAWSVHVKANEKLFF; cdr3_nt: TGTGCCTGGAGTGTACATGTAAAAGCGAATGAAAAACTGTTTTTT
d_call: NA; j_call: TRBJ2-3; clone_size: once; v_call: TRBV6-1; cdr3_aa: CASSEFIPGTTDTQYF; cdr3_nt: TGTGCCAGCAGTGAGTTCATACCGGGAACTACAGATACGCAGTATTTT
d_call: TRBD1; j_call: TRBJ2-1; clone_size: NA; v_call: TRBV6-6; cdr3_aa: CASSSPDREGEQFF; cdr3_nt: TGTGCCAGCAGTTCCCCGGACAGGGAAGGCGAGCAGTTCTTC
d_call: TRBD2; j_call: TRBJ2-2; clone_size: NA; v_call: TRBV4-1; cdr3_aa: CASSPSGRGRTGELFF; cdr3_nt: TGCGCCAGCAGCCCGTCAGGGAGGGGAAGAACCGGGGAGCTGTTTTTT
d_call: NA; j_call: TRBJ2-1; clone_size: NA; v_call: TRBV6-4; cdr3_aa: CASSPEAVDEQFF; cdr3_nt: TGTGCCAGCAGTCCGGAAGCGGTCGATGAGCAGTTCTTC
d_call: TRBD1; j_call: TRBJ2-7; clone_size: once; v_call: TRBV19; cdr3_aa: CASSPDRVSYEQYF; cdr3_nt: TGTGCCAGTAGCCCCGACAGGGTTAGCTACGAGCAGTACTTC
d_call: TRBD2; j_call: TRBJ2-7; clone_size: NA; v_call: TRBV27; cdr3_aa: CASSLPASGAGEQYF; cdr3_nt: TGTGCCAGCAGTTTGCCCGCTAGCGGAGCGGGGGAGCAGTACTTC
d_call: NA; j_call: TRBJ2-1; clone_size: NA; v_call: TRBV7-3; cdr3_aa: CASSLSGNEQFF; cdr3_nt: TGTGCCAGCAGCTTATCCGGGAATGAGCAGTTCTTC
d_call: NA; j_call: TRBJ1-2; clone_size: NA; v_call: TRBV30; cdr3_aa: CAWRRLGANYGYTF; cdr3_nt: TGTGCCTGGAGGAGATTGGGGGCCAACTATGGCTACACCTTC
d_call: NA; j_call: TRBJ2-3; clone_size: NA; v_call: TRBV4-2; cdr3_aa: CASSPQRDTQYF; cdr3_nt: TGTGCCAGCAGCCCCCAGAGGGATACGCAGTATTTT
d_call: TRBD2; j_call: TRBJ2-3; clone_size: NA; v_call: TRBV5-4; cdr3_aa: CASSFSGLAGGGGTDTQYF; cdr3_nt: TGTGCCAGCAGCTTCTCGGGACTAGCGGGAGGAGGGGGTACAGATACGCAGTATTTT
d_call: NA; j_call: TRBJ1-5; clone_size: NA; v_call: TRBV10-3; cdr3_aa: CAISESSRNQPQHF; cdr3_nt: TGTGCCATCAGTGAGTCGAGCCGCAATCAGCCCCAGCATTTT
d_call: NA; j_call: TRBJ2-2; clone_size: NA; v_call: TRBV19; cdr3_aa: CASSIRVGELFF; cdr3_nt: TGTGCCAGTAGTATCAGGGTCGGGGAGCTGTTTTTT
d_call: TRBD1; j_call: TRBJ1-1; clone_size: NA; v_call: TRBV28; cdr3_aa: CASSRTGNTEAFF; cdr3_nt: TGTGCCAGCAGTCGGACAGGGAACACTGAAGCTTTCTTT
d_call: TRBD1; j_call: TRBJ1-1; clone_size: many; v_call: TRBV19; cdr3_aa: CASSTTGAGTEAFF; cdr3_nt: TGTGCCAGTAGCACGACAGGGGCGGGCACTGAAGCTTTCTTT